This is a list of T cell receptor beta chains from one sample in a study of OX40 agonist ivuxolimab in advanced cancers. Data came from immunoSEQ multiplex PCR; TCRdb stores just in-frame clones and leaves some out. The sample has fewer than 85,000 clones, around nine tenths seen once. The material sequenced was CD4+ or CD8+ T cells sorted from blood, taken in a trial of the OX40 agonist ivuxolimab. These receptors originate from an adult with an advanced solid tumor such as melanoma, head and neck, liver or kidney cancer. The CDR3 runs from the conserved cysteine through the conserved F or W. D genes are given only for firm matches.

J	V	D	length	CDR3
TRBJ2-2	TRBV5-4	NA	16	CASSRGRGEVTGELFF
TRBJ2-1	TRBV28	NA	15	CASSLSGVGYNEQFF
TRBJ2-3	TRBV11-2	TRBD1	15	CASSWGQGGTDTQYF
TRBJ1-2	TRBV6-5	NA	14	CASSYSHPSDGYTF
TRBJ2-7	TRBV2	NA	15	CASSTTGSITYEQYF
TRBJ2-6	TRBV5-1	NA	17	CASSLGPTPTGANVLTF
TRBJ1-1	TRBV4-1	TRBD1	16	CASSPLGQGAGNEAFF
TRBJ1-4	TRBV28	TRBD1	15	CASSKQGAGGEKLFF
TRBJ2-7	TRBV29-1	TRBD1	14	CSVVKGQGAYEQYF
TRBJ1-5	TRBV30	NA	14	CAWKGDYSNQPQHF
TRBJ2-5	TRBV7-2	TRBD2	15	CASSPRTSGRETQYF
TRBJ1-1	TRBV6-1	NA	13	CASRVTGNTEAFF
TRBJ2-7	TRBV6-1	NA	12	CASRTTGREQYF
TRBJ1-4	TRBV6-1	NA	14	CASTPRATNEKLFF
TRBJ2-2	TRBV5-3	NA	17	CARSWGIGIVKTGELFF
TRBJ2-1	TRBV19	TRBD2	18	CASTPGTSGARGRGEQFF
TRBJ2-2	TRBV7-2	NA	15	CAGGAGGSYTGELFF
TRBJ1-4	TRBV29-1	TRBD1	13	CSVEVTGGGKLFF
TRBJ2-7	TRBV19	NA	14	CASSITGSAHEQYF
TRBJ2-5	TRBV7-2	NA	14	CASSFVALAETQYF
TRBJ1-1	TRBV6-5	TRBD1	15	CASSGLGQGESEAFF
TRBJ2-3	TRBV7-9	NA	15	CASSKTGTSTDTQYF